This T cell receptor beta chain appears in the sequencing data of a study of T cell responses to AZD1222 COVID-19 vaccine. Study results and limitations: Reports say nearly half of spike-specific TCRs go after unmutated variant regions. Following two doses of AZD1222, Spike-specific TCR breadth and depth rose. It was only after the peak T cell response that any repertoires were sampled. Donors in the cohort were predominantly white British and more often female, and clonal diversity was possibly underestimated.

Concerning this clone: Antigen: not known.

Germline-derived CDR1 and CDR2 are MNHEY and SVGAGI. The CDR3 is made up of 14 amino acids. The germline V and J ends were trimmed by 3 bases and 7 bases, with 12 bases remaining between them. The table came from immunoSEQ multiplex PCR; TCRdb's copy has only in-frame clones and leaves some out. The sample records 65,000 to 75,000 clones, approximately 90% being singletons. This sequence originates from an adult who received the MenACWY meningococcal vaccine as a control. This specimen consisted of peripheral blood, obtained 28 days after the second dose of the MenACWY control vaccine. The V call is TRBV6-5, the J call TRBJ1-4; D is perhaps TRBD1 (5 bases). The CDR3 sequence: CASSYGTGSEKLFF. CDR3 bases: TGTGCCAGCAGTTATGGGACCGGGAGTGAAAAACTGTTTTTT.